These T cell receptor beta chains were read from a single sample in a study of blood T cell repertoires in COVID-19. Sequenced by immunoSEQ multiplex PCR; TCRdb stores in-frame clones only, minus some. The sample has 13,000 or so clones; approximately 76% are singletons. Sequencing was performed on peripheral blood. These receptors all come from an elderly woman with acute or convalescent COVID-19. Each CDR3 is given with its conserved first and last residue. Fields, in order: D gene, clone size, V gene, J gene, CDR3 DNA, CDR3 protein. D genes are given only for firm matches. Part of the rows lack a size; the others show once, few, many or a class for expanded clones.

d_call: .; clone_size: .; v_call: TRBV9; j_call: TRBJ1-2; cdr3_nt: TGTGCCAGCAGCGTAGGGACAGCTAACTATGGCTACACCTTC; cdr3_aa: CASSVGTANYGYTF
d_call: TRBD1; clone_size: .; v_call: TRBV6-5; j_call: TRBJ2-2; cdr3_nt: TGTGCCAGCAGCAGGGGGCGTAACGGGGAGCTGTTTTTT; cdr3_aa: CASSRGRNGELFF
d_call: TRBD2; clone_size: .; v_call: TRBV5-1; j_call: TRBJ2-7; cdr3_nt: TGCGCCAGCAGCTCCCCGGCAGCGGGGTACTACGAGCAGTACTTC; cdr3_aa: CASSSPAAGYYEQYF
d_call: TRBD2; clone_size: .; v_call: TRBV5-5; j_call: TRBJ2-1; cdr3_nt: TGTGCCAGCAGCTCGGGGGACTACAAACAGTTCTTC; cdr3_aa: CASSSGDYKQFF
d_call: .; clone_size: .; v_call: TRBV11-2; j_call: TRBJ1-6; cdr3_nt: TGTGCCAGCAGCTCTGAGACAATAAGATCACCCCTCCACTTT; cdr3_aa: CASSSETIRSPLHF
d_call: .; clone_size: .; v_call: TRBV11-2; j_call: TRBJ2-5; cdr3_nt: TGTGCCAGCAGCTTAGATGCAGGGTTGGAGACCCAGTACTTC; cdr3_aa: CASSLDAGLETQYF
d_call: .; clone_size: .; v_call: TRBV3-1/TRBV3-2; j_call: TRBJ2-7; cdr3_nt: TGTGCCAGCAGCCAAGTCAACGAGCAGTACTTC; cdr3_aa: CASSQVNEQYF
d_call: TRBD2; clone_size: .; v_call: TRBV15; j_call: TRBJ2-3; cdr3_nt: TGTGCCACCAGCAGAGAGGCGGGCGGGGGAGGCACAGATACGCAGTATTTT; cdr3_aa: CATSREAGGGGTDTQYF
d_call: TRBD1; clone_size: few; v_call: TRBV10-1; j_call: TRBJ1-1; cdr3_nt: TGCGCCAGCAGTGAGTCGGGGACAGGGGGCACTGAAGCTTTCTTT; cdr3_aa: CASSESGTGGTEAFF
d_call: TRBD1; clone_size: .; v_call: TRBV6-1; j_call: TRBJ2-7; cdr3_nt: TGTGCCAGCAGTGAATATGGGACAGGGAACGAGCAGTACTTC; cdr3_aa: CASSEYGTGNEQYF
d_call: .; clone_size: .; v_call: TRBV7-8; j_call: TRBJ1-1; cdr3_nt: TGTGCCAGCAGCCCCAGGGGACTGAACACTGAAGCTTTCTTT; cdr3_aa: CASSPRGLNTEAFF
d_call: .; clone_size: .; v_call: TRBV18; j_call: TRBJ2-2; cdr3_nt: TGTGCCAGCTCACCAAATCCTCCTGGACTCGGGGAGCTGTTTTTT; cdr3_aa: CASSPNPPGLGELFF
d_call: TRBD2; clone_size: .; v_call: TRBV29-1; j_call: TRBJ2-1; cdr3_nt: TGCAGCGTTGAAGGTTGGGGGACTAGCGGGGCTTACAATGAGCAGTTCTTC; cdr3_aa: CSVEGWGTSGAYNEQFF
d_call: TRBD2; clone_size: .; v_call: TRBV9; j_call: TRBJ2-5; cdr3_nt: TGTGCCAGCACCCCTGGCGCTAGCGGGGGGGTAGGAGAGACCCAGTACTTC; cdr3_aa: CASTPGASGGVGETQYF
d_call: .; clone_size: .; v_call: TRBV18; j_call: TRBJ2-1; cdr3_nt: TGTGCCAGCTCACTCGGGGGGCGTTGGAATGAGCAGTTCTTC; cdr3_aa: CASSLGGRWNEQFF
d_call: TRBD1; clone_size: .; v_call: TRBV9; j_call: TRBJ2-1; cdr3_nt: TGTGCCAGCAGCGCAACAGGGGATGAGCAGTTCTTC; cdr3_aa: CASSATGDEQFF
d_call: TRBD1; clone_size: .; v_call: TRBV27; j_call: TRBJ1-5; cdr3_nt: TGTGCCAGCAGACCGCAGGGGGGCAATCAGCCCCAGCATTTT; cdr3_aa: CASRPQGGNQPQHF
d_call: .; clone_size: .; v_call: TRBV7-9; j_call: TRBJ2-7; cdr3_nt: TGTGCCAGCAGCTCCGGGACTGGTTCCTACGAGCAGTACTTC; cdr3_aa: CASSSGTGSYEQYF
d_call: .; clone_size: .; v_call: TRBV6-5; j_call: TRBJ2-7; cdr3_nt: TGTGCCAGCATTTCCGGAACTAACTACGAGCAGTACTTC; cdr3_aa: CASISGTNYEQYF
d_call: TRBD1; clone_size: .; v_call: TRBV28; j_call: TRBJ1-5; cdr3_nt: TGTGCCAGCAGTTCCCGACGGACAGGGGTTCATCAGCCCCAGCATTTT; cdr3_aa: CASSSRRTGVHQPQHF
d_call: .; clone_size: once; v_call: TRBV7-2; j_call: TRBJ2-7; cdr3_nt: TGTGCCAGCAGCTACAGGGTCCACGAGCAGTACTTC; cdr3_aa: CASSYRVHEQYF
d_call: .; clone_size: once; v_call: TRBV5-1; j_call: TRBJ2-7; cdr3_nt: TGCGCCAGCAGCTTAAATAGCGCGAGCTCCTACGAGCAGTACTTC; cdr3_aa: CASSLNSASSYEQYF
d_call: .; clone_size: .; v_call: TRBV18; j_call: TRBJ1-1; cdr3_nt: TGTGCCAGCTCACCACGAGCTACTGAAGCTTTCTTT; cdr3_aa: CASSPRATEAFF
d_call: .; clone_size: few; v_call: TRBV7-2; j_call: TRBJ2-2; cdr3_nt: TGTGCCAGCAGCTTCCTCGGGGGACCGAACACCGGGGAGCTGTTTTTT; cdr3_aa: CASSFLGGPNTGELFF
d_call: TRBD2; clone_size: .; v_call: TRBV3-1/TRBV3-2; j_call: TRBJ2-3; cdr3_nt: TGTGCCAGCAGCCAAAGGGCGGGAGCGCAGTATTTT; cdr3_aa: CASSQRAGAQYF
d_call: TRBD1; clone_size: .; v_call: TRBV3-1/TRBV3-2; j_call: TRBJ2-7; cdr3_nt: TGTGCCAGCAGCCAAAACAGGGGGCAGGAAGAGCAGTACTTC; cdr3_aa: CASSQNRGQEEQYF
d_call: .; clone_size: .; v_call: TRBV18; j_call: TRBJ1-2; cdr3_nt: TGTGCCAGCTCACCAAACGGGGAATTCTACACCTTC; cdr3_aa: CASSPNGEFYTF
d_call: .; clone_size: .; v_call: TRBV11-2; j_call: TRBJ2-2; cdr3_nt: TGTGCCAGCAGCTTATCCGGGGGGCGGACCGGGGAGCTGTTTTTT; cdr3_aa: CASSLSGGRTGELFF
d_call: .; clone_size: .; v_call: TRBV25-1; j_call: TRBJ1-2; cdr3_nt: TGTGCCAGCAGGGCCTCTAACTATGGCTACACCTTC; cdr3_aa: CASRASNYGYTF
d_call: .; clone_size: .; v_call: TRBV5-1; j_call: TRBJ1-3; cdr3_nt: TGCGCCAGCAGCCAAGGACTGCTCTCTGGAAACACCATATATTTT; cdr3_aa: CASSQGLLSGNTIYF
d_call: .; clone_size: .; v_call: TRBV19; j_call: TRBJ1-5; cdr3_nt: TGTGCCAGTAGTATTCAGGATCAGCCCCAGCATTTT; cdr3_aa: CASSIQDQPQHF
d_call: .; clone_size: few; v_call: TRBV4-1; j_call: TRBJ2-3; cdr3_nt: TGCGCCAGCAGCCAAGGACGGGGGAACACAGATACGCAGTATTTT; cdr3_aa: CASSQGRGNTDTQYF
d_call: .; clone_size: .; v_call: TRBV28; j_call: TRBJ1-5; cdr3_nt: TGTGCCAGCAGTGGACCTGGGGCTGGGAATCAGCCCCAGCATTTT; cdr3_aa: CASSGPGAGNQPQHF
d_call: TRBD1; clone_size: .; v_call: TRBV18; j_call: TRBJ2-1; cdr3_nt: TGTGCCAGCTCACGTTTCACCCCCGGACAGGGGGCGCGAGGGGGGAATGAGCAGTTCTTC; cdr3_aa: CASSRFTPGQGARGGNEQFF
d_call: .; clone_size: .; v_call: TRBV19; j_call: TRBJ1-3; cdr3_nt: TGTGCCAGTACCCGGACAGCCTCTGGAAACACCATATATTTT; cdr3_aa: CASTRTASGNTIYF
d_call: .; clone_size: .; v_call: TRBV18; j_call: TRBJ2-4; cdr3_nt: TGTGCCAGCTCACCATTCGGAGGAGGGGCGGAAAACATTCAGTACTTC; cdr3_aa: CASSPFGGGAENIQYF
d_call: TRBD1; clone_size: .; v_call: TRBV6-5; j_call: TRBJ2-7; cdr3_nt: TGTGCCAGCGAAACGCCTGGGACAGCGTCCTACGAGCAGTACTTC; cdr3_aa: CASETPGTASYEQYF
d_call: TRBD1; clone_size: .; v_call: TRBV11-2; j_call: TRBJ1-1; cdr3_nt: TGTGCCAGCAGCACAAGTGACAGGGGACGAGCTTTCTTT; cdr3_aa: CASSTSDRGRAFF
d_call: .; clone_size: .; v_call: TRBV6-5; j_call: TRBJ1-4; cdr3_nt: TGTGCCAGCAGTTACTCATGGGGCCCAACTAATGAAAAACTGTTTTTT; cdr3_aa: CASSYSWGPTNEKLFF
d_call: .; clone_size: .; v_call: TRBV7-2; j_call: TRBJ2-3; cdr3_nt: TGTGCCAGCAGCGCAAACGGGAGAGACACAGATACGCAGTATTTT; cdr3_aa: CASSANGRDTDTQYF